This TCR beta chain was documented in a study of T-cell memory formation after mild COVID-19. Study information: Largely donor-specific sequence clusters came from a couple of donors. The study's findings and limits: SARS-CoV-2 specificity was not confirmed for second-wave clones peaking on day 37. Pre-infection memory carried some responding clones, suggesting that cross-reactive memory joined. Chiefly within CM and EM were the contracting CD4+ clones; CD8+ ones were within EMRA.

Trimming removed 3 bases at V and 8 bases at J, with 13 bases between. Germline CDR1 reads MNHEY; CDR2 reads SVGAGI. The CDR3 covers 14 residues. One entry per CDR3 protein results from TCRdb running MiXCR on the 5' RACE reads. The data show under 300,000 distinct CDR3 sequences, with roughly 8% seen just once and about 20% held by the top ten. With regard to this clonotype: Its antigen remains unknown.

The sequence derives from a man aged 18 to 30 who had mild COVID-19 (a few samples of this study predate the infection). Cell type and time point are not known. This chain joins TRBV6-5 and TRBJ1-4, with unresolved D. What was sequenced was PBMCs or a T cell subset sorted from them (not recorded which). The CDR3 sequence: CASSYFLRGEKLFF. The CDR3 nucleotides are TGTGCCAGCAGTTATTTTCTGAGAGGGGAAAAACTGTTTTTT.